This T cell receptor (beta chain) was captured in a study of blood T cell repertoires in COVID-19. Across the whole study: Samples of COVID-19 (acute and convalescent) were obtained from the United States, Italy and Spain. Sources were T cells, B-cell-depleted T cells, or PBMCs; the material itself was cDNA or gDNA.

The germline gives CDR1 DFQATT, CDR2 SNEGSKA (reference sequence). This CDR3 region has 11 residues. V was trimmed by 4 bases and J by 3 bases, leaving 7 bases between them. This clone was recorded once. As originally analysed: How many nucleated cells were present was estimated from reference gene primer amplification. TCRdb's copy holds only in-frame clones and misses some; the assay was immunoSEQ multiplex PCR. The D gene and trimming were derived from the DNA, and the V and J assignments and clone size from that table. This table has roughly 120,000 clones, more than 60% appearing once. The rearrangement joins TRBV20-1 to TRBJ2-7, with D unclear. The sequenced sample was peripheral blood. The origin of this receptor is a man in his sixties or seventies with acute or convalescent COVID-19. CDR3 nucleotides: TGCAGTGCTAATAGAGTCTACGAGCAGTACTTC. It yields the protein CSANRVYEQYF.